The 32 T cell receptor beta chains given below trace back to one sample, sequenced in a study of T cell changes during pregnancy in multiple sclerosis (dated by TCRdb to the late 2010s). Libraries were prepared through the immunoSEQ multiplex PCR assay. Entries here come from immuneACCESS through TCRdb and include only in-frame sequences with V and J called. Some clones fail to appear in such tables; in the studies checked, an unresolved V gene covers under half of the shortfall, and the cause of the remainder is unknown. This sample has about 44,000 clones in its table, and approximately 96% of those were observed once. The ten biggest clones cover about 0.9% of the sample. Source: peripheral blood, taken in the second trimester of pregnancy. Source of these receptors: a female donor with multiple sclerosis, enrolled in a pregnancy study.

The rearrangement links TRBV13 to TRBJ2-5; TRBD2 is a possible D gene (7 bases). Germline V gene lookup returns CDR1 PRHDT and CDR2 FYEKMQ (reference sequence). The CDR3 sequence is 17 residues long. Trimming pared 2 bases from V and 5 bases from J, leaving 21 bases between. The CDR3, as DNA: TGTGCCAGCAGCTTACAGGGGCGGGAGCAGGAGTTGGAGACCCAGTACTTC. It codes for CASSLQGREQELETQYF.

The rearrangement uses TRBV4-3 and TRBJ1-5; 8 positions agree with TRBD1. This CDR3 region has 14 residues. The germline CDR1 and CDR2 sequences are LGHNA and YSLEER. The junction had 4 bases not matched to a gene; V was cut back by 4 bases and J by 5 bases. The CDR3 loop is CASSRKTGDQPQHF. The CDR3 DNA reads as TGCGCCAGCAGCCGGAAGACAGGGGATCAGCCCCAGCATTTT.

The CDR3 loop reads CASSKWTGGEAFF. CDR3 nucleotide sequence: TGTGCCAGCAGTAAATGGACAGGAGGAGAAGCTTTCTTT. This chain uses TRBV6-5 with TRBJ1-1, with 7 bases matching TRBD1. The V gene's germline CDR1 is MNHEY and CDR2 SVGAGI. This CDR3 comprises 13 residues. With V trimmed by 5 bases and J by 8 bases, 8 bases remained unmatched.

The chain joins TRBV28 to TRBJ1-1; D gene unclear. Germline CDR1 and CDR2: MDHEN and SYDVKM. Trimming cost V 6 bases and J 1 base, with 15 bases left between them. CDR3 size: 15 residues. This CDR3 is CASSSWVGANTEAFF. The CDR3 nucleotides read TGTGCCAGCAGCTCTTGGGTCGGAGCGAACACTGAAGCTTTCTTT.

V usage is TRBV11-3 and J usage is TRBJ2-5, with TRBD1 identical over 9 bases. Per germline, CDR1 SGHNT and CDR2 YENEEA. The trim removed 5 bases at V and 2 bases at J, leaving 9 bases unmatched. The CDR3 runs 16 residues. The CDR3 bases are TGTGCCAGCAGCCCTGGACAGGGGAGAGGGCAAGAGACCCAGTACTTC. Translation gives CASSPGQGRGQETQYF.

V and J are TRBV5-4 and TRBJ1-5, with 10 bases matching TRBD1. This CDR3 is built from 16 residues. V was pared by 3 bases and J by 2 bases, with 5 bases of the junction left unmatched. Germline assignment: CDR1 SGHNT and CDR2 YYREEE (reference sequence). CDR3 bases: TGTGCCAGCAGCTCCGGGACAGGGGTAGGCAATCAGCCCCAGCATTTT. This encodes CASSSGTGVGNQPQHF.

The chain is built from TRBV7-8 and TRBJ1-2; perhaps TRBD1 as D (5 bases). Trimming shortened V by 1 base and J by 7 bases, and 13 bases separated the two germline ends. The CDR3 contains 14 residues. CDR1 SGHVS and CDR2 FQNEAQ come from the germline V gene. The CDR3 nucleotides read TGTGCCAGCAGCTTAGGGGCTACAGGCACTGGCTACACCTTC. Translation: CASSLGATGTGYTF.

This chain connects TRBV4-1 to TRBJ1-1; 7 positions match TRBD1. Germline trimming cut 5 bases from V and 4 bases from J; bases unmatched to any gene: 10. From germline, CDR1 is MGHRA and CDR2 YSYEKL. The CDR3 is 15 residues long. The CDR3 here is CASSLARGLFTEAFF. The CDR3 coding sequence is TGCGCCAGCAGCTTAGCCAGGGGGTTATTCACTGAAGCTTTCTTT.

In regard to this clone: The sample contains more than one DNA sequence encoding this CDR3. The rearrangement uses TRBV4-3 and TRBJ2-7; no reliable D call. Per the germline V gene, CDR1 is LGHNA and CDR2 is YSLEER. Trimming took 0 bases from V and 4 from J, leaving 7 bases between them. The CDR3 loop spans 13 amino acids. The CDR3 protein is CASSQDSGYEQYF. In DNA, the CDR3 is TGCGCCAGCAGCCAAGATTCCGGGTACGAGCAGTACTTC.

This sequence joins TRBV7-9 and TRBJ2-7; possible D gene TRBD2, 6 bases. Trimming removed 5 bases at V and 5 bases at J, with 16 bases between. The CDR3 is made up of 14 amino acids. Germline V gives CDR1 SEHNR, CDR2 FQNEAQ (reference sequence). The CDR3 is CASSPRARRDEQYF. The CDR3 DNA follows: TGTGCCAGCAGCCCGCGAGCCAGGAGGGACGAGCAGTACTTC.

This chain uses TRBV6-1 with TRBJ2-1; 9 positions agree with TRBD1. The ends lost 5 bases at V and 3 bases at J; junction bases unmatched: 2. Germline lookup yields CDR1 MNHNS and CDR2 SASEGT. This CDR3 comprises 14 residues. DNA for the CDR3: TGTGCCAGCAGTCGGGACAGGGACTACAATGAGCAGTTCTTC. This codes for CASSRDRDYNEQFF.

The rearrangement joins TRBV28 to TRBJ1-2; D is possibly TRBD1 (6 bases). CDR3 length equals 15 residues. Trimming removed 8 bases at V and 7 bases at J, with 23 bases between. Germline CDR1 is MDHEN and CDR2 is SYDVKM. CDR3 region: CASGYREGTLFGYTF. In DNA form, the CDR3 reads TGTGCCAGCGGTTACAGGGAGGGGACTTTATTTGGCTACACCTTC.

DNA of the CDR3: TGCAGCGTTGAAGAGGGGCCCAATCAGCCCCAGCATTTT. This translates into CSVEEGPNQPQHF. The rearrangement joins TRBV29-1 to TRBJ1-5; D may be TRBD1 (5 bases). CDR3 length: 13 residues. CDR1 and CDR2 (germline): SQVTM, ANQGSEA. Trimming shortened V by 0 bases and J by 3 bases, and 6 bases separated the two germline ends.

This clone showed up just a few times. The chain carries TRBV20-1 and TRBJ1-3; D possibly corresponds to TRBD1 (6 bases). The V gene's germline CDR1 is DFQATT and CDR2 SNEGSKA (reference sequence). The CDR3 covers 11 residues. The V and J ends lost 7 bases and 3 bases respectively, with 7 bases between them. The CDR3 DNA sequence: TGCAGTGTCAGGGGTGGAAACACCATATATTTT. Translated, it gives CSVRGGNTIYF.

This clone was observed once. The chain recombines TRBV6-1 with TRBJ2-3; D is possibly TRBD1 (5 bases). V was shortened by 6 bases and J by 0 bases, with 13 bases between the two germline ends. The CDR3 length is 15 residues. CDR1 MNHNS and CDR2 SASEGT come from the germline V gene. In DNA form, the CDR3 reads TGTGCCAGCAGGGGCGGCAGGGCGAGCACAGATACGCAGTATTTT. Amino acids: CASRGGRASTDTQYF.

This clone showed up just once. This chain links TRBV19 with TRBJ1-2; 7 bases agree with TRBD1. Per the germline V gene, CDR1 is LNHDA and CDR2 is SQIVND (reference sequence). V lost 2 bases, J lost 4 bases, and 7 bases stayed unmatched. The CDR3 spans 15 residues. CDR3 protein: CASSIRGDRVYGYTF. CDR3 nucleotides: TGTGCCAGTAGTATAAGAGGGGACAGAGTCTATGGCTACACCTTC.

The genes are TRBV4-1 and TRBJ2-2, with TRBD1 matching 10 bases. The CDR3 extends over 17 amino acids. The trim removed 4 bases at V and 5 bases at J, leaving 10 bases unmatched. Per the germline V gene, CDR1 is MGHRA and CDR2 is YSYEKL. The CDR3 loop is CASSRDRQGALTGELFF. CDR3 nucleotide sequence: TGCGCCAGCAGCCGTGATAGACAGGGGGCGCTGACCGGGGAGCTGTTTTTT.

This rearrangement joins TRBV7-9 to TRBJ2-5; the D gene is possibly TRBD1 (6 bases). The CDR3 length is 16 residues. Germline CDR1 is SEHNR and CDR2 is FQNEAQ (reference sequence). Trimming pared 2 bases from V and 0 bases from J, leaving 13 bases between. CDR3 coding DNA: TGTGCCAGCAGCTTAACTGGCAGGGGCTACCAAGAGACCCAGTACTTC. This translates into CASSLTGRGYQETQYF.

V usage is TRBV28 and J usage is TRBJ1-3; no definite D call. The CDR3 contains 11 residues. The ends were cut back, 3 bases at V and 8 bases at J, with 5 bases in the middle. The V gene's germline CDR1 is MDHEN and CDR2 SYDVKM. The CDR3 protein is CASSLVDTIYF. CDR3 bases: TGTGCCAGCAGTTTGGTAGACACCATATATTTT.

The gene calls are TRBV30 and TRBJ1-1; weak D call: TRBD1 (5 bases). Trimming left V 4 bases short and J 1 base short, with 16 bases between. This CDR3 has 15 amino acids. Germline-derived CDR1 and CDR2 are GTSNPN and SVGIG (reference sequence). CDR3 bases: TGTGCCTGGACCGCTGGGGCAGCCGGGAACACTGAAGCTTTCTTT. Translating it yields CAWTAGAAGNTEAFF.

Judged by abundance, this clone is medium-sized. The chain carries TRBV15 and TRBJ1-1, with 7 bases aligning to TRBD1. V was pared by 0 bases and J by 4 bases, with 5 bases of the junction left unmatched. This CDR3 is built from 15 residues. Germline CDR1 is LNHNV and CDR2 is YYDKDF (reference sequence). DNA for the CDR3: TGTGCCACCAGCAGAGAGGGCAGGGGGACCACTGAAGCTTTCTTT. Translation gives CATSREGRGTTEAFF. The variable domain in full, with the rest retrieved from reference TRBV15 and TRBJ1-1, is DAMVIQNPRYQVTQFGKPVTLSCSQTLNHNVMYWYQQKSSQAPKLLFHYYDKDFNNEADTPDNFQSRRPNTSFCFLDIRSPGLGDTAMYLCATSREGRGTTEAFFGQGTRLTVV.

The genes are TRBV4-3 and TRBJ1-4, with D unclear. Germline V gene lookup returns CDR1 LGHNA and CDR2 YSLEER. The CDR3 length is 14 residues. V was clipped by 1 base and J by 3 bases, with 6 bases between them. Here the CDR3 reads CASSQVWPNEKLFF. The CDR3 coding sequence is TGCGCCAGCAGCCAAGTGTGGCCTAATGAAAAACTGTTTTTT.

V gene TRBV19 combines with J gene TRBJ1-1; D ambiguous. V shed 6 bases and J shed 4 bases, with 33 bases lying between them. The CDR3 covers 20 residues. Per the germline V gene, CDR1 is LNHDA and CDR2 is SQIVND (reference sequence). This CDR3 is CASSPEGIPGDPEWGTEAFF. CDR3 in DNA: TGTGCCAGTAGCCCAGAAGGCATACCGGGAGACCCCGAATGGGGCACTGAAGCTTTCTTT.

The gene calls are TRBV2 and TRBJ2-5, with 7 bases lining up with TRBD2. Trimming at V came to 6 bases and at J to 2 bases, leaving 9 bases not matched to a gene. Germline values: CDR1 SNHLY, CDR2 FYNNEI. This CDR3 has 15 amino acids. The CDR3 bases are TGTGCCAGCAGGACCACCGGGACTACGCAAGAGACCCAGTACTTC. It encodes CASRTTGTTQETQYF.

The rearrangement links TRBV5-4 to TRBJ2-1; 9 bases align to TRBD2. The germline V gene has CDR1 SGHNT and CDR2 YYREEE (reference sequence). Trimming cost V 4 bases and J 6 bases; bases outside gene matches: 11. This CDR3 is 16 amino acids long. The CDR3 DNA reads as TGTGCCAGCAGCCCCTTCAGCCTAGCGGGGTTCAATGAGCAGTTCTTC. Its protein is CASSPFSLAGFNEQFF.

CDR3 bases: TGTGCCTGGAGCAGAGGGGACAGGGTCACAGATACGCAGTATTTT. Its protein product is CAWSRGDRVTDTQYF. The chain uses TRBV30 and TRBJ2-3; 9 bases agree with TRBD1. The CDR3 totals 15 residues. The junction had 6 bases not matched to a gene; V was cut back by 3 bases and J by 2 bases. CDR1 is GTSNPN, CDR2 SVGIG, per germline (reference sequence).

This clone was detected once. The V and J genes are TRBV6-5 and TRBJ2-2; TRBD2 matches at 7 bases. The germline V gene encodes CDR1 MNHEY and CDR2 SVGAGI. J was trimmed by 0 bases and V by 5 bases; bases with no gene match: 3. The CDR3 runs 15 residues. The CDR3 DNA is TGTGCCAGCAGTCGCGGGGGAGCGAACACCGGGGAGCTGTTTTTT. Its protein product is CASSRGGANTGELFF.

The chain links TRBV18 to TRBJ1-5; D call uncertain. The V and J ends lost 4 bases and 0 bases respectively, with 7 bases between them. Per germline, CDR1 KGHSH and CDR2 LQKENI. The CDR3 totals 14 residues. Here the CDR3 DNA reads TGTGCCAGCTCACTCTACTCTAGCAATCAGCCCCAGCATTTT. Its protein is CASSLYSSNQPQHF.

The CDR3 coding sequence is TGTGCCAGCAGCTTAGATCGGTGGCTAGCGGGGGGTATCCAAGAGACCCAGTACTTC. It specifies CASSLDRWLAGGIQETQYF. The chain is built from TRBV11-2 and TRBJ2-5, with TRBD2 matching 11 bases. After removal of 0 bases from V and 1 base from J, the junction contained 10 bases not matched to a gene. CDR1 is SGHAT and CDR2 is FQNNGV in the germline V gene. The CDR3 spans 19 residues.

The chain carries TRBV18 and TRBJ2-1, with D unresolved. The V gene's germline CDR1 is KGHSH and CDR2 LQKENI. The CDR3 length is 13 residues. The V gene lost 0 bases and the J gene lost 6 bases, with 6 bases spanning the gap. The CDR3 coding sequence is TGTGCCAGCTCACCACCGAACGGCAATGAGCAGTTCTTC. It translates to CASSPPNGNEQFF.

This clone has a single count. CDR3 amino acids: CASSMAGGKGEQYF. DNA for the CDR3: TGTGCCAGCAGCATGGCGGGGGGGAAGGGCGAGCAGTACTTC. V gene TRBV11-3 combines with J gene TRBJ2-7; TRBD2 matches 9 bases. The CDR3 extends over 14 amino acids. V trimming: 5 bases; J trimming: 6 bases; junction bases outside the gene matches: 8. CDR1 is SGHNT and CDR2 is YENEEA in the germline V gene.

The V call is TRBV30, the J call TRBJ2-3, with 10 bases lining up with TRBD2. The CDR3 extends over 15 amino acids. V lost 0 bases to trimming and J lost 4 bases; unmatched junction nucleotides: 4. In germline, CDR1 is GTSNPN, CDR2 SVGIG (reference sequence). In nucleotides, the CDR3 is TGTGCCTGGAGTGTGTTAGCGGGAGGACCAGATACGCAGTATTTT. It yields the protein CAWSVLAGGPDTQYF.